A single T cell receptor beta chain is shown here with its context. Unique molecular identifiers were affixed to discrete cDNA molecules within the library. Each CDR3 protein is one row after TCRdb ran MiXCR on the RACE reads. The table lists approximately 43,000 distinct CDR3 sequences, approximately 3.6% of them singletons, with approximately 24% in the top ten. The record originates from a study of human T cells and chemical hapten exposure. CDR1 KGHDR and CDR2 SFDVKD come from the germline V gene. The CDR3 is 17 residues long. The V end lost 0 bases, the J end lost 1 base, and 13 bases lay between the germline ends. This sample's time point: patch test 1, 2 weeks after DPC sensitization. Treatment: therapeutic diphenylcyclopropenone sensitization with weekly scalp DPC. Total RNA extraction was carried out from unfractionated whole blood.

This sequence was found in a man aged 50 to 59 with alopecia areata. Some clones in this sample may be carry-over from other donors' samples. The source material was whole blood, sampled in connection with sensitization to the hapten diphenylcyclopropenone (DPC). The chain uses TRBV24-1 and TRBJ2-3, with no clear D. The CDR3 region has the DNA TGTGCCACCAGTGATTTGCAAGTTACCCCTGGCACAGATACGCAGTATTTT. It encodes CATSDLQVTPGTDTQYF.